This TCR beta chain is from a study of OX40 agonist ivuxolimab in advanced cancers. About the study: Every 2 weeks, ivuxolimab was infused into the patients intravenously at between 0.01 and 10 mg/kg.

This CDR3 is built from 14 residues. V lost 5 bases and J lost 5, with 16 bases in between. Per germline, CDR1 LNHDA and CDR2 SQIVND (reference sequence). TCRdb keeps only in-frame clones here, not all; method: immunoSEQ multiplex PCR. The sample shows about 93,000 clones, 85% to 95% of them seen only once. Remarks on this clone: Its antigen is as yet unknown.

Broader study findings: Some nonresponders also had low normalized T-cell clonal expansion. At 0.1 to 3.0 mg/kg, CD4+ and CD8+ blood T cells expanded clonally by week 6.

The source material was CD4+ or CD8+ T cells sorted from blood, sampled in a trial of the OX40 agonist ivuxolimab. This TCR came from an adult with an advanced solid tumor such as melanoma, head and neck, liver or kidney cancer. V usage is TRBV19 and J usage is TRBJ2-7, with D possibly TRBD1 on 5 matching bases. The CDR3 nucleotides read TGTGCCAGTAGTCCTACACGGTGGGGCGACGAGCAGTACTTC. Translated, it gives CASSPTRWGDEQYF.